This TCR beta chain was retrieved from a study of T cells in Graves' hyperthyroidism and ophthalmopathy. Overall study context: Blood was drawn when the patient was first diagnosed and still untreated.

Germline V gene sequence: CDR1 SGHVS, CDR2 FQNEAQ. The CDR3 is 17 amino acids. Points from the study as a whole: A model using 13 V-J features told ophthalmopathy apart from stable hyperthyroidism.

The source material, RNA transcripts, was used to amplify TCR beta CDR3 regions. Primed by the HTBI set, a first-round RT-PCR was run on the TCR CDR3. Via MiXCR, TCRdb re-called the multiplex PCR reads, giving one row per CDR3 protein. The sample lists around 690,000 distinct CDR3 sequences, less than 25% seen once, with roughly 30% in the top ten. A word on this clonotype: Its antigen is undetermined. One end of the junction fails to match germline, which may point to a read error.

Uncontrolled infections, other autoimmune diseases, pregnancy or lactation led to exclusion of patients. Out of 10 ml of fresh peripheral blood came the PBMCs. This TCR derives from a man aged 25-45 years with Graves' ophthalmopathy. The V and J genes are TRBV7-8 and TRBJ2-1; 14 bases match TRBD2. Sequenced sample: blood. The CDR3 here is CASSARTSGGTYNEQFF. Written as DNA, the CDR3 is TGCGCCAGCAGCGCCCGGACTAGCGGGGGGACCTACAATGAGCAGTTCTTC.